These 22 T cell receptor beta chains share one sample of origin, sequenced in a study of T cells after yellow fever vaccination. TCRdb reanalysed the 5' RACE reads using MiXCR and keeps one entry per CDR3 protein. In the table there are tens of thousands of distinct CDR3 sequences, less than 8.5% of which are singletons. The material sequenced was CD8+ T cells sorted from PBMCs, taken around 45 days after the first yellow fever vaccination. These receptors all stem from a young man who received the YFV17D yellow fever vaccine.

This clonotype appeared many times. This chain connects TRBV4-1 to TRBJ2-2, with D possibly matching TRBD2 (7 bases). CDR3 length: 16 residues. The V gene lost 1 base and the J gene lost 6 bases, with 15 bases spanning the gap. Germline loops: CDR1 MGHRA, CDR2 YSYEKL. The DNA for the CDR3 is TGCGCCAGCAGCCAAGGAAGGGGGGGGGTCTCCGGGGAGCTGTTTTTT. Its translation: CASSQGRGGVSGELFF.

This clonotype was seen many times. The chain employs TRBV4-3 and TRBJ2-3; D possibly corresponds to TRBD2 (7 bases). The CDR3 loop spans 15 amino acids. The germline V gene has CDR1 LGHNA and CDR2 YSLEER. The germline V and J ends were trimmed by 4 bases and 4 bases, with 15 bases remaining between them. The CDR3 loop reads CASSRGGGQSDTQYF. The CDR3 coding sequence is TGCGCCAGCAGCCGAGGGGGGGGGCAGTCAGATACGCAGTATTTT.

Ten or more counts support this clonotype. V usage is TRBV7-8 and J usage is TRBJ1-2; no definite D call. V was shortened by 0 bases and J by 7 bases, with 15 bases between the two germline ends. The germline gives CDR1 SGHVS, CDR2 FQNEAQ. The CDR3 runs to 15 residues. The CDR3 is CASSLAAGTYPGYTF. In DNA form, the CDR3 reads TGTGCCAGCAGCTTAGCGGCAGGCACGTATCCTGGCTACACCTTC.

This clonotype was counted only a few times. V is TRBV18 and J is TRBJ1-1; 7 bases match TRBD1. Trimming took 6 bases from V and 8 from J; bases not matched to a gene: 9. There are 13 residues in the CDR3. Germline-derived CDR1 and CDR2 are KGHSH and LQKENI. The CDR3 DNA reads as TGTGCCAGCTCCCCCGCCGGGACAGCAGAAGCTTTCTTT. Protein: CASSPAGTAEAFF.

Ten or more counts support this clonotype. This chain joins TRBV7-9 and TRBJ2-1, with D possibly being TRBD1 (6 bases). V lost 6 bases to trimming and J lost 8 bases, with 17 bases between them. This CDR3 is built from 14 residues. Looked up from germline, CDR1 is SEHNR and CDR2 is FQNEAQ (reference sequence). The CDR3 DNA is TGTGCCAGCAGTGTAACAGGGTTGATCGATGAGCAGTTCTTC. This translates into CASSVTGLIDEQFF.

This clonotype was picked up many times. This chain uses TRBV7-9 with TRBJ2-7, with TRBD1 matching over 8 bases. Germline-derived CDR1 and CDR2 are SEHNR and FQNEAQ (reference sequence). The CDR3 runs 14 residues. V dropped 5 bases and J dropped 1; count of bases not matched to a gene: 4. CDR3 sequence reads: CASSRRDRSYEQYF. The CDR3 bases are TGTGCCAGCAGCCGTAGGGACAGGTCCTACGAGCAGTACTTC. Together with reference TRBV7-9 and TRBJ2-7, the CDR3 gives the full variable domain: DTGVSQNPRHKITKRGQNVTFRCDPISEHNRLYWYRQTLGQGPEFLTYFQNEAQLEKSRLLSDRFSAERPKGSFSTLEIQRTEQGDSAMYLCASSRRDRSYEQYFGPGTRLTVT.

A few counts support this clonotype. The V gene is TRBV7-9, the J gene TRBJ2-5, with D uncertain. V shed 11 bases and J shed 0 bases, with 19 bases lying between them. Germline values: CDR1 SEHNR, CDR2 FQNEAQ (reference sequence). This CDR3 comprises 15 residues. The CDR3 is CAGVDTRKNQETQYF. The CDR3 DNA reads TGTGCCGGGGTGGATACGCGGAAGAACCAAGAGACCCAGTACTTC. Variable domain in full (rest from reference TRBV7-9 and TRBJ2-5): DTGVSQNPRHKITKRGQNVTFRCDPISEHNRLYWYRQTLGQGPEFLTYFQNEAQLEKSRLLSDRFSAERPKGSFSTLEIQRTEQGDSAMYLCAGVDTRKNQETQYFGPGTRLLVL.

On this clonotype itself: Since a much larger clone is just one base distant, this may be a read error. The CDR3 region is CASSDNRGRRVNYGYNF. The CDR3 nucleotides are TGTGCCAGCAGCGATAACAGGGGTAGGAGGGTTAACTATGGCTACAACTTC. J is TRBJ1-2 and V is TRBV7-9; 7 bases are a match to TRBD1. Germline CDR1 and CDR2: SEHNR and FQNEAQ (reference sequence). CDR3 length: 17 amino acids.

The chain carries TRBV18 and TRBJ2-7; 12 positions agree with TRBD1. With 6 bases clipped from V and 6 bases from J, the junction kept 6 bases outside the gene matches. The CDR3 is made up of 14 amino acids. CDR1 and CDR2 (germline): KGHSH, LQKENI. This CDR3 reads CASSPGQGAPEQYF. For the CDR3, the DNA is TGTGCCAGCTCCCCGGGACAGGGGGCACCCGAGCAGTACTTC. The variable domain in full, with the rest retrieved from reference TRBV18 and TRBJ2-7, is NAGVMQNPRHLVRRRGQEARLRCSPMKGHSHVYWYRQLPEEGLKFMVYLQKENIIDESGMPKERFSAEFPKEGPSILRIQQVVRGDSAAYFCASSPGQGAPEQYFGPGTRLTVT.

This clonotype was seen ten or more times. J is TRBJ1-1 and V is TRBV7-2; tentatively, D is TRBD1 (6 bases). Germline CDR1 and CDR2: SGHTA and FQGNSA. The CDR3 is made up of 16 amino acids. The V and J ends lost 7 bases and 7 bases respectively, with 25 bases between them. As DNA, the CDR3 is TGTGCCAGCACCTACCCCGAGACAGGTAGTTGGGGTGAAGCTTTCTTT. Translating gives CASTYPETGSWGEAFF. Complete variable domain (other parts from reference TRBV7-2 and TRBJ1-1): GAGVSQSPSNKVTEKGKDVELRCDPISGHTALYWYRQSLGQGLEFLIYFQGNSAPDKSGLPSDRFSAERTGGSVSTLTIQRTQQEDSAVYLCASTYPETGSWGEAFFGQGTRLTVV.

The chain combines TRBV27 with TRBJ1-2, with D tentatively TRBD1 (6 bases). Germline CDR1 MNHEY, CDR2 SMNVEV (reference sequence). V was pared by 5 bases and J by 2 bases, with 6 bases between. CDR3 size: 12 residues. The CDR3 DNA reads as TGTGCCAGCAGTACAGGGAACTATGGCTACACCTTC. It specifies CASSTGNYGYTF.

The chain couples TRBV4-3 to TRBJ1-5; tentative D call: TRBD1 (5 bases). V shed 4 bases and J shed 0 bases, with 10 bases lying between them. The CDR3 has 15 amino acids. Germline CDR1 LGHNA, CDR2 YSLEER. CDR3 sequence (DNA): TGCGCCAGCAGCCCCGGGACTCCTAGCAATCAGCCCCAGCATTTT. Its protein is CASSPGTPSNQPQHF.

This clonotype was seen at least ten times. V and J are TRBV14 and TRBJ2-5; D ambiguous. The germline V gene encodes CDR1 SGHDN and CDR2 FVKESK. The CDR3 consists of 13 residues. V was cut by 6 bases and J by 0 bases, with 8 bases left in between. CDR3 sequence (DNA): TGTGCCAGCAGGTCACACAACCAAGAGACCCAGTACTTC. Its protein product is CASRSHNQETQYF.

The V gene is TRBV5-5, the J gene TRBJ2-7, with D perhaps being TRBD1 or TRBD2 (5 bases each). V was shortened by 2 bases and J by 3 bases, with 12 bases between the two germline ends. This CDR3 is built from 14 residues. Per the germline V gene, CDR1 is SGHKS and CDR2 is YYEKEE (reference sequence). CDR3: CASSLGTSNYEQYF. CDR3 sequence (DNA): TGTGCCAGCAGCTTAGGGACCTCAAACTACGAGCAGTACTTC.

The chain employs TRBV5-1 and TRBJ1-1; D might be TRBD1 (5 bases). The CDR3 runs 14 residues. The germline V gene encodes CDR1 SGHRS and CDR2 YFSETQ. Trimming left V 4 bases short and J 7 bases short, with 17 bases between. In DNA form, the CDR3 reads TGCGCCAGCAGCATCGGAATGGGACGGCTTGAAGCTTTCTTT. Protein product: CASSIGMGRLEAFF. Using reference TRBV5-1 and TRBJ1-1 for the parts outside the CDR3, the full variable domain is KAGVTQTPRYLIKTRGQQVTLSCSPISGHRSVSWYQQTPGQGLQFLFEYFSETQRNKGNFPGRFSGRQFSNSRSEMNVSTLELGDSALYLCASSIGMGRLEAFFGQGTRLTVV.

This clonotype turned up a few times. The J gene is TRBJ1-6, the V gene TRBV6-5; 7 bases are a match to TRBD1. The germline gives CDR1 MNHEY, CDR2 SVGAGI. Trimming cost V 4 bases and J 7 bases; bases outside gene matches: 4. The length of the CDR3 is 14 residues. CDR3 sequence: CASSWIGGNSPLHF. The CDR3 DNA sequence: TGTGCCAGCAGTTGGATAGGGGGCAATTCACCCCTCCACTTT.

This clonotype showed up many times. The chain links TRBV6-1 to TRBJ2-1, with 8 bases fitting TRBD2. V shed 7 bases, J shed 9 bases, and the junction held 11 bases outside the gene matches. Per germline, CDR1 MNHNS and CDR2 SASEGT. The CDR3 is made up of 14 amino acids. CDR3 amino acids: CASKLGGAASEQFF. The CDR3 bases are TGTGCCAGCAAGCTCGGGGGGGCAGCGAGTGAGCAGTTCTTC.

The sample holds many counts of this clonotype. The chain combines TRBV5-5 with TRBJ2-1, with unresolved D. The CDR3 sequence is 11 residues long. V lost 2 bases and J lost 10, with 7 bases in between. Germline assignment: CDR1 SGHKS and CDR2 YYEKEE (reference sequence). The CDR3 DNA follows: TGTGCCAGCAGCTTCAGTCGCGAGCAGTTCTTC. Its protein is CASSFSREQFF.

In its sample, this clonotype was seen many times. The V call is TRBV18, the J call TRBJ2-1, with TRBD2 as a possible D gene (6 bases). The CDR3 totals 14 residues. Per the germline V gene, CDR1 is KGHSH and CDR2 is LQKENI. With 6 bases removed from V and 5 bases from J, the gap between germline ends came to 14 bases. CDR3 amino acids: CASSPETSNNEQFF. The CDR3 DNA is TGTGCCAGCTCGCCTGAAACTAGCAACAATGAGCAGTTCTTC.

This clonotype has a count of ten or more. The chain couples TRBV7-2 to TRBJ2-3; the D gene is possibly TRBD2 (5 bases). The germline V gene has CDR1 SGHTA and CDR2 FQGNSA. V was shortened by 5 bases and J by 2 bases, with 20 bases between the two germline ends. The CDR3 extends over 17 amino acids. This chain's CDR3 is CASSRYGERETTDTQYF. The CDR3 DNA reads TGTGCCAGCAGCAGATATGGCGAGAGGGAGACCACAGATACGCAGTATTTT.

This clonotype has at least ten counts. The chain uses TRBV28 and TRBJ2-7, with D possibly being TRBD1 (6 bases). Per the germline V gene, CDR1 is MDHEN and CDR2 is SYDVKM. Trimming removed 4 bases from V and 2 bases from J, with 18 bases in between. The length of the CDR3 is 16 residues. CDR3 sequence: CASSSTRQERAYEQYF. The CDR3, as DNA: TGTGCCAGCAGTTCCACCCGACAGGAAAGGGCCTACGAGCAGTACTTC.

Many counts were recorded for this clonotype. The DNA of the CDR3 is TGTGCCACCAGTGATTTGCTGGACACCGGGGAGCTGTTTTTT. It encodes CATSDLLDTGELFF. J is TRBJ2-2 and V is TRBV24-1; unclear D gene. V was pared by 0 bases and J by 3 bases, with 4 bases between. In germline, CDR1 is KGHDR, CDR2 SFDVKD. This CDR3 is 14 amino acids long.